Sequencing of this T cell receptor beta chain was carried out in a study of T cell responses to AZD1222 COVID-19 vaccine. Study-level results: Only six AZD1222 recipients tested seropositive at baseline. Sampling captured repertoires only after the peak T cell response.

With regard to this clone: Its specificity is not known.

Here immunoSEQ multiplex PCR was the method, and the copy in TCRdb shows in-frame clones only, minus some. The profile shows over 55,000 clones, 65% to 80% of them singletons. Second-dose intervals near 4 or 12 weeks were combined. V lost 5 bases and J lost 0, with 11 bases in between. Germline values: CDR1 SEHNR, CDR2 FQNEAQ (reference sequence). The CDR3 is made up of 15 amino acids. This chain uses TRBV7-9 with TRBJ2-1; D is uncertain. This TCR was sampled from an adult who received the AZD1222 COVID-19 vaccine. Sequenced material: peripheral blood, taken 28 days after the second AZD1222 dose. The CDR3 protein is CASSLSLSSYNEQFF. The CDR3 region has the DNA TGTGCCAGCAGCCTTAGCCTGAGCTCCTACAATGAGCAGTTCTTC.